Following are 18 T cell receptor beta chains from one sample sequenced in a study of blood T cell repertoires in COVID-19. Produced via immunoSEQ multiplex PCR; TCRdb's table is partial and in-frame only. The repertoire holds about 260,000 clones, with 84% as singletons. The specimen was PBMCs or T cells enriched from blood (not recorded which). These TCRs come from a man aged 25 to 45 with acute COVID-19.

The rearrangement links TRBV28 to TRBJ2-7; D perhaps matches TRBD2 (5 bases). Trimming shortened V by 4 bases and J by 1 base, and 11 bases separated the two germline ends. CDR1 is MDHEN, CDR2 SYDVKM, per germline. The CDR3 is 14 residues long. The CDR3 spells CASSSPRGSYEQYV. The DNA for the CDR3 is TGTGCCAGCAGTTCGCCCCGGGGTTCCTACGAGCAGTACGTC.

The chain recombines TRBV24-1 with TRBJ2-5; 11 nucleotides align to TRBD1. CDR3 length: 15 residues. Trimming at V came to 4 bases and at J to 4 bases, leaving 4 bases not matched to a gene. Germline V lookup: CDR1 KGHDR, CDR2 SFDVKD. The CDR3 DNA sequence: TGTGCCACCAGTGACCGGACAGGGGGCGTAGAGACCCAGTACTTC. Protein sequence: CATSDRTGGVETQYF.

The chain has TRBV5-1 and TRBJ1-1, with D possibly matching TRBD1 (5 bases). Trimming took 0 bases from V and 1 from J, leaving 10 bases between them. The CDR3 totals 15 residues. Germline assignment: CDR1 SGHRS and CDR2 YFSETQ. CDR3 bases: TGCGCCAGCAGCTTGGACAGGCCTGGGAACACTGAAGCTTTCTTT. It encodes CASSLDRPGNTEAFF.

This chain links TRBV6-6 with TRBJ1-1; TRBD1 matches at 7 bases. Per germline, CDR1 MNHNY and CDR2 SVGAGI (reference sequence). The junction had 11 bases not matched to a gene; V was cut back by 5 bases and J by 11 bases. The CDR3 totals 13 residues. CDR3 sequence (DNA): TGTGCCAGCAGTACAGGGGAGGAAGGTGAGGCTTTCTTT. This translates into CASSTGEEGEAFF.

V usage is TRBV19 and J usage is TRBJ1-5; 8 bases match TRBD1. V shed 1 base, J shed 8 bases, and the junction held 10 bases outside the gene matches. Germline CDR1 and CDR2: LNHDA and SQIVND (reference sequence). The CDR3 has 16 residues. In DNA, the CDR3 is TGTGCCAGTAGTATAGGGGGGGGACAGGCATTCGAGCCCCAGCATTTT. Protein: CASSIGGGQAFEPQHF.

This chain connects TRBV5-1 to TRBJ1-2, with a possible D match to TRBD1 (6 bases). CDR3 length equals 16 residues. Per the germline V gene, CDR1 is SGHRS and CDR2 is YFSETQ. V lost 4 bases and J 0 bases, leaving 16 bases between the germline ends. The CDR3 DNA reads TGCGCCAGCAGCCGCCTAGGGGGAAAGCCTAACTATGGCTACACCTTC. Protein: CASSRLGGKPNYGYTF.

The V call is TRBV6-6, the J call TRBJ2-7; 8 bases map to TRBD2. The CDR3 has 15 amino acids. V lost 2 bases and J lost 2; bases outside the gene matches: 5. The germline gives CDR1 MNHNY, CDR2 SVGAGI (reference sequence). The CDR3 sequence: CASSYGSGNTYEQYV. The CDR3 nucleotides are TGTGCCAGCAGTTACGGTAGCGGGAATACCTACGAGCAGTACGTC.

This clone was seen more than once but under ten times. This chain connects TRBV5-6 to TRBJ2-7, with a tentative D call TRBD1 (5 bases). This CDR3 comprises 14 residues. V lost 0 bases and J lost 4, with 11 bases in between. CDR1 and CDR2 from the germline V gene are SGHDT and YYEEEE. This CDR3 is CASSLAQGEYEQYV. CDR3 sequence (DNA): TGTGCCAGCAGCTTGGCCCAGGGTGAATACGAGCAGTACGTC.

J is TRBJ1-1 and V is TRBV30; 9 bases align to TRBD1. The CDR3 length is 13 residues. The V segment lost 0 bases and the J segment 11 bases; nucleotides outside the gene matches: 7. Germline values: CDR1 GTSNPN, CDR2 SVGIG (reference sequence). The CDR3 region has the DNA TGTGCCTGGAGTGTCCCGGGACAGGGACGGGCTTTCTTT. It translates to CAWSVPGQGRAFF.

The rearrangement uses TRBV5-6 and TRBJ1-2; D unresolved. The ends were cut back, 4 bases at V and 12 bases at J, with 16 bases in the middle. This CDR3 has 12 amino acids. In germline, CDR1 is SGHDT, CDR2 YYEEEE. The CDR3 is CASSPGGGVHTF. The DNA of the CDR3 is TGTGCCAGCAGCCCGGGCGGAGGAGTCCACACCTTC.

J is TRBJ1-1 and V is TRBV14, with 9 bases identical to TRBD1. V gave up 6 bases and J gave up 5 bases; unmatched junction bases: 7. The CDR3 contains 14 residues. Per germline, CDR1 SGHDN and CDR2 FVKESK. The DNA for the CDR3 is TGTGCCAGCAGTCAGGGACAGGGAAGTACTGAAGCTTTCTTT. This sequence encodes CASSQGQGSTEAFF.

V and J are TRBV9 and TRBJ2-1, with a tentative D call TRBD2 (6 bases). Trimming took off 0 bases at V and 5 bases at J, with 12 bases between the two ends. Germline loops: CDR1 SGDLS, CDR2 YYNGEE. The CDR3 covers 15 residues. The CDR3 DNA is TGTGCCAGCAGCGTAGTAGCTAGCGCTAACAATGAGCAGTTCTTC. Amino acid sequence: CASSVVASANNEQFF.

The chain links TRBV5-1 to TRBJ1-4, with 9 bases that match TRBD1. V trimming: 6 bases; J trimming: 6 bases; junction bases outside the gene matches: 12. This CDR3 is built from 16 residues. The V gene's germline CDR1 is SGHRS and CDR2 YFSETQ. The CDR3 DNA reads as TGCGCCAGCACCCAATCGCCGACAGGGGGTGATGAAAAACTGTTTTTT. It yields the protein CASTQSPTGGDEKLFF.

CDR3 DNA sequence: TGTGCCAGCAGCCTGGGGGGACCTGGAAACACCATATATTTT. The encoded protein is CASSLGGPGNTIYF. The rearrangement joins TRBV25-1 to TRBJ1-3; D might be TRBD1 (5 bases). CDR1 MGHDK and CDR2 SYGVNS come from the germline V gene. The CDR3 has 14 residues. The V end was cut by 6 bases, the J end by 2 bases, with 11 bases between.

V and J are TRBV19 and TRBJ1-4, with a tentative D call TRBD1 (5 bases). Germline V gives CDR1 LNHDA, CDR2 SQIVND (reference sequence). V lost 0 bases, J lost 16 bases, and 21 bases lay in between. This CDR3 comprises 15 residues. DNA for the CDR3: TGTGCCAGTAGTATAGATTTTACAGGCCGGGCTTCGGAGTTTTTT. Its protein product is CASSIDFTGRASEFF.

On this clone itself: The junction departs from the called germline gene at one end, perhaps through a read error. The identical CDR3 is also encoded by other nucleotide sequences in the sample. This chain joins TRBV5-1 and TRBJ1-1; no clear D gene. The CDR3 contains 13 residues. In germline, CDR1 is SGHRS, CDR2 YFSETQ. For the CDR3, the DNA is TGTGCCAGCAGCCGGGAGGGGAACACTGAAGCTTTCTTT. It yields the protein CASSREGNTEAFF.

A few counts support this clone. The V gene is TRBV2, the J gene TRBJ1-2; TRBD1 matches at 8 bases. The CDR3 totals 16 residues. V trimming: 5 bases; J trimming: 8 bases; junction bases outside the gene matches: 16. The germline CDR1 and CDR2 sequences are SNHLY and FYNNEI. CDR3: CASSSIRRQGTSGYTF. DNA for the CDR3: TGTGCCAGCAGTTCCATACGGCGACAGGGGACTAGCGGCTACACCTTC.

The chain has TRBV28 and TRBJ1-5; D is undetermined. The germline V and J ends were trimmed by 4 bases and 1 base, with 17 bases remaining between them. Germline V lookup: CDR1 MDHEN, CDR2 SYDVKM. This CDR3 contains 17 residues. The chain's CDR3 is CASSSEWIPRSNQPQHF. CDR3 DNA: TGTGCCAGCAGTTCGGAGTGGATCCCTCGGAGCAATCAGCCCCAGCATTTT. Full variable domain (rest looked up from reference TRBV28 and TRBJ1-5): DVKVTQSSRYLVKRTGEKVFLECVQDMDHENMFWYRQDPGLGLRLIYFSYDVKMKEKGDIPEGYSVSREKKERFSLILESASTNQTSMYLCASSSEWIPRSNQPQHFGDGTRLSIL.